The source of this TCR beta chain is a study of blood T cell repertoires in COVID-19. Using immunoSEQ multiplex PCR, the repertoire was profiled, and TCRdb retains in-frame clones only, with some absent. The sample yields under 450,000 clones, over 75% seen once. The V gene's germline CDR1 is MNHEY and CDR2 SMNVEV (reference sequence). This CDR3 contains 16 residues. J was trimmed by 9 bases and V by 6 bases; bases with no gene match: 16. Adults between roughly 18 and 95 years of age took part from 24 US areas. Participants had their cohort set by participant-reported clinical history. Two negative PCRs, clearance, or symptom resolution were required of recovered Cohort 3 donors.

The sequencing sample was made of PBMCs or T cells enriched from blood (not recorded which). This receptor was obtained from a woman aged 25 to 39 who had recovered from COVID-19. The chain is built from TRBV27 and TRBJ2-1; 8 bases fit TRBD2. The CDR3 coding sequence is TGTGCCAGCAGCCCCGAGGGACTAGGTCTTCGGAGTGAGCAGTTCTTC. Translating gives CASSPEGLGLRSEQFF.